This T cell receptor beta chain was recorded in a study of early T cells in non-severe SARS-CoV-2 infection. For the study at large: Bulk RNA taken from unsorted whole blood was sequenced, leaving chains unpaired.

Findings and caveats of the study: The VDJdb matching leaned toward anti-spike CD8 responses and overlooked private and CD4 specificities.

Tagging with unique molecular identifiers was applied to individual cDNA molecules. TCRdb itself ran the 5' RACE reads through MiXCR, one entry per CDR3 protein. Of under 45,000 distinct CDR3 sequences in the sample, roughly a tenth were seen once. Concerning this clonotype: Its target is unknown. Mismatch with germline at one junction end may stem from a read error.

The CDR3 is 11 residues long. CDR1 is ENHRY, CDR2 SYGVKD, per germline. This sequence originates from an adult who was a healthcare worker with PCR-confirmed SARS-CoV-2 infection or an uninfected control (not recorded which). Specimen: whole blood. The chain employs TRBV10-3 and TRBJ2-1, with D perhaps TRBD1 or TRBD2 (5 bases each). CDR3 loop: CPIRWGNEQFF. The CDR3 region has the DNA TGTCCCATCAGATGGGGGAATGAGCAGTTCTTC.